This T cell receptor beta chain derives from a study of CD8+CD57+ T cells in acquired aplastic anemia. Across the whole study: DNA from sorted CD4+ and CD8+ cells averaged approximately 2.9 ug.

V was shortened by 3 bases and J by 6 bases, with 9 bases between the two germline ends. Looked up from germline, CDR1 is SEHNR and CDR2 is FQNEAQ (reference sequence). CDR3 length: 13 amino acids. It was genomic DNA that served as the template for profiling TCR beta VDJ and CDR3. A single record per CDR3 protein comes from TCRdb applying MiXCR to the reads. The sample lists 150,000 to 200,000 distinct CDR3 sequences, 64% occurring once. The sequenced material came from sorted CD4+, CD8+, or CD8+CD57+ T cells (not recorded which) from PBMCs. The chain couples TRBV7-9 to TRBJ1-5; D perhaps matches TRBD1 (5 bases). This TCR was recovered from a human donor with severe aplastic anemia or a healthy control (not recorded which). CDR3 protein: CASSLLGGQPQHF. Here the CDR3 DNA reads TGTGCCAGCAGCTTGCTTGGGGGTCAGCCCCAGCATTTT.